The 26 T cell receptor beta chains presented below share a single source sample, sequenced in a study of beta chain features in type 1 diabetes. Expressed TCRB transcripts were sequenced because the isolated RNA had all been reverse transcribed beforehand. Sequencing was performed with immunoSEQ multiplex PCR; in TCRdb, only in-frame clones are kept and a portion is missing. The sample lists some 150,000 clones; around 10% were seen once. The material sequenced was central memory CD4+ T cells from blood. Receptor source: a man aged 18 to 29 in good health.

This clone was counted only a few times. The J gene is TRBJ2-7, the V gene TRBV27; D may be TRBD1 (6 bases). V lost 6 bases to trimming and J lost 0 bases, with 15 bases between them. Germline CDR1 is MNHEY and CDR2 is SMNVEV (reference sequence). The CDR3 runs 15 residues. CDR3 protein: CASSYRDTFSYEQYF. In DNA, the CDR3 is TGTGCCAGCAGCTACCGGGACACGTTCTCCTACGAGCAGTACTTC.

This clone was detected ten times or more. The chain recombines TRBV25-1 with TRBJ2-7; maybe TRBD1 (6 bases). The CDR3 length is 14 residues. Trimming left V 6 bases short and J 8 bases short, with 20 bases between. Per germline, CDR1 MGHDK and CDR2 SYGVNS. CDR3 region: CASSQRGKVVKQYF. The CDR3 DNA is TGTGCCAGCAGCCAGAGGGGGAAAGTAGTTAAGCAGTACTTC.

The chain uses TRBV7-9 and TRBJ2-1; the match to TRBD2 covers 8 bases. The CDR3 has 15 amino acids. Germline V lookup: CDR1 SEHNR, CDR2 FQNEAQ (reference sequence). The V segment lost 5 bases and the J segment 4 bases; nucleotides outside the gene matches: 7. The DNA of the CDR3 is TGTGCCAGCAGCCCAGCGGGAGCCCCATACAATGAGCAGTTCTTC. This encodes CASSPAGAPYNEQFF.

V usage is TRBV4-3 and J usage is TRBJ2-5; weak D call: TRBD2 (6 bases). Germline V CDR1 and CDR2: LGHNA, YSLEER. The CDR3 has 15 amino acids. The germline V and J ends were trimmed by 0 bases and 1 base, with 9 bases remaining between them. The CDR3, as DNA: TGCGCCAGCAGCCAAGATAGCGGTTCCCAAGAGACCCAGTACTTC. Translated: CASSQDSGSQETQYF.

The table lists this clone with a few counts. This chain links TRBV11-1 with TRBJ1-4; D uncertain. V lost 5 bases to trimming and J lost 10 bases, with 11 bases between them. The CDR3 totals 12 residues. Germline assignment: CDR1 SGHAT and CDR2 FQDESV (reference sequence). CDR3 sequence reads: CASSLRTGKLFF. The DNA for the CDR3 is TGTGCCAGCAGCCTTCGAACGGGAAAACTGTTTTTT.

This clone was counted only a few times. This chain connects TRBV6-5 to TRBJ1-2; tentatively, D is TRBD1 (6 bases). Germline loops: CDR1 MNHEY, CDR2 SVGAGI. Deletions cut 6 bases from V and 4 bases from J, with 15 bases between. This CDR3 is 14 amino acids long. The CDR3 coding sequence is TGTGCCAGCAGCCAGAAACAGGGACCCTATGGCTACACCTTC. Translated, it gives CASSQKQGPYGYTF.

The chain is built from TRBV14 and TRBJ1-5; D remains unclear. Germline-derived CDR1 and CDR2 are SGHDN and FVKESK. The V end was cut by 0 bases, the J end by 5 bases, with 5 bases between. This CDR3 has 13 amino acids. The CDR3 nucleotides read TGTGCCAGCAGCCAAGACAGTTATCAGCCCCAGCATTTT. Translation: CASSQDSYQPQHF.

This clone has just a few counts. This sample also contains other DNA sequences that code for the same CDR3. J is TRBJ2-5 and V is TRBV5-1; D unclear. The germline V gene encodes CDR1 SGHRS and CDR2 YFSETQ. This CDR3 has 11 amino acids. V was pared by 0 bases and J by 3 bases, with 0 bases between. The CDR3, as DNA: TGCGCCAGCAGCTTGGAAGAGACCCAGTACTTC. This encodes CASSLEETQYF.

This clone was observed a handful of times. The rearrangement joins TRBV5-1 to TRBJ2-2; no clear D gene. This CDR3 comprises 15 residues. The ends were cut back, 0 bases at V and 4 bases at J, with 10 bases in the middle. From germline, CDR1 is SGHRS and CDR2 YFSETQ. The DNA for the CDR3 is TGCGCCAGCAGCTTGGTTGGCAGCCTCACCGGGGAGCTGTTTTTT. This encodes CASSLVGSLTGELFF.

This clone turned up a few times. Other DNA sequences from this sample encode an identical CDR3 as well. This CDR3 is CASSLGSGSNQPQHF. The DNA of the CDR3 is TGTGCCAGCAGCTTAGGATCCGGTAGCAATCAGCCCCAGCATTTT. This chain connects TRBV7-2 to TRBJ1-5, with no clear D. V lost 1 base, J lost 0 bases, and 7 bases lay in between. This CDR3 has 15 residues. Looked up from germline, CDR1 is SGHTA and CDR2 is FQGNSA.

This clone has more than one count but fewer than ten. The chain recombines TRBV9 with TRBJ2-7; 9 positions match TRBD1. This CDR3 region has 15 residues. The junction had 4 bases not matched to a gene; V was cut back by 3 bases and J by 0 bases. In germline, CDR1 is SGDLS, CDR2 YYNGEE. The CDR3 DNA reads as TGTGCCAGCAGCGCCATGGGACAGGGCTCCTACGAGCAGTACTTC. This gives the protein CASSAMGQGSYEQYF. Full variable domain (outside the CDR3, taken from reference TRBV9 and TRBJ2-7): DSGVTQTPKHLITATGQRVTLRCSPRSGDLSVYWYQQSLDQGLQFLIQYYNGEERAKGNILERFSAQQFPDLHSELNLSSLELGDSALYFCASSAMGQGSYEQYFGPGTRLTVT.

There are a few counts of this clone. CDR3 nucleotide sequence: TGTGCCAGCAAAGTTACAGGGTTCCGAGAGACCCAGTACTTC. It codes for CASKVTGFRETQYF. The chain has TRBV25-1 and TRBJ2-5, with a possible D match to TRBD1 (6 bases). V was clipped by 7 bases and J by 4 bases, with 16 bases between them. CDR1 MGHDK and CDR2 SYGVNS come from the germline V gene. CDR3 length equals 14 residues.

A few counts support this clone. The chain employs TRBV9 and TRBJ1-1, with D possibly matching TRBD1 (5 bases). The V gene lost 0 bases and the J gene lost 3 bases, with 9 bases spanning the gap. The CDR3 is made up of 14 amino acids. Germline values: CDR1 SGDLS, CDR2 YYNGEE. The CDR3 sequence: CASSVAGVDTEAFF. The CDR3 DNA reads as TGTGCCAGCAGCGTAGCGGGGGTGGACACTGAAGCTTTCTTT.

The chain employs TRBV4-1 and TRBJ2-3; no clear D gene. This CDR3 comprises 15 residues. Germline V gene lookup returns CDR1 MGHRA and CDR2 YSYEKL. The ends were cut back, 2 bases at V and 0 bases at J, with 9 bases in the middle. The CDR3 reads CASSQSHASTDTQYF. The CDR3 coding sequence is TGCGCCAGCAGCCAATCCCACGCTAGCACAGATACGCAGTATTTT.

This chain connects TRBV30 to TRBJ1-5; D is unresolved. CDR1 is GTSNPN, CDR2 SVGIG, per germline (reference sequence). Trimming left V 2 bases short and J 5 bases short, with 10 bases between. This CDR3 is 13 amino acids long. The CDR3 DNA is TGTGCCTGGAGTATTCAAGGCTATCAGCCCCAGCATTTT. The encoded protein is CAWSIQGYQPQHF.

Concerning this clone: An end of the junction differs from the germline gene, which may be a read error. The chain joins TRBV7-7 to TRBJ2-2, with no clear D. Germline-derived CDR1 and CDR2 are SSHAT and FNYEAQ (reference sequence). The CDR3 consists of 13 residues. Here the CDR3 reads CASSLEGTGELFF. CDR3 coding DNA: TGTGCTAGCAGCTTAGAAGGCACCGGGGAGCTGTTTTTT.

This clone was seen only a few times. The rearrangement uses TRBV4-1 and TRBJ2-3; 7 bases line up with TRBD2. V shed 1 base, J shed 5 bases, and the junction held 9 bases outside the gene matches. CDR3 length equals 16 residues. Germline lookup yields CDR1 MGHRA and CDR2 YSYEKL. In nucleotides, the CDR3 is TGCGCCAGCAGCCAAGGGGCGGGGGAGCTTGGAGATACGCAGTATTTT. Translation gives CASSQGAGELGDTQYF.

This clone was counted between two and nine times. This chain links TRBV13 with TRBJ2-5; D is perhaps TRBD1 or TRBD2 (5 bases each). This CDR3 has 15 residues. The V end lost 5 bases, the J end lost 5 bases, and 18 bases lay between the germline ends. CDR1 and CDR2 (germline): PRHDT, FYEKMQ (reference sequence). The CDR3 nucleotides read TGTGCCAGCAGCACCCTCGGGCAGGGCGGGGAGACCCAGTACTTC. This codes for CASSTLGQGGETQYF.

The J gene is TRBJ2-1, the V gene TRBV5-4; TRBD1 matches 8 bases. The V gene's germline CDR1 is SGHNT and CDR2 YYREEE (reference sequence). With V trimmed by 0 bases and J by 5 bases, 10 bases remained unmatched. This CDR3 has 17 residues. CDR3 DNA: TGTGCCAGCAGCTTGGGCACCGGGACAGGCCTGCACAATGAGCAGTTCTTC. This translates into CASSLGTGTGLHNEQFF.

The sample holds a few counts of this clone. The rearrangement joins TRBV7-9 to TRBJ2-1, with D tentatively TRBD1 (5 bases). The CDR3 is 14 residues long. CDR1 SEHNR and CDR2 FQNEAQ come from the germline V gene (reference sequence). V lost 3 bases, J lost 10 bases, and 16 bases lay in between. CDR3 coding DNA: TGTGCCAGCAGCTTTGGGGCAGGGTCGTACGAGCAGTTCTTC. This encodes CASSFGAGSYEQFF.

This chain connects TRBV6-1 to TRBJ2-7; D might be TRBD1 (5 bases). Per the germline V gene, CDR1 is MNHNS and CDR2 is SASEGT. Trimming stripped 0 bases from V and 9 bases from J, with 12 bases between. CDR3 length equals 13 residues. CDR3 loop: CASSEAKERGQYF. The CDR3 region has the DNA TGTGCCAGCAGTGAAGCGAAGGAAAGGGGGCAGTACTTC.

The genes are TRBV9 and TRBJ2-4, with 10 bases fitting TRBD2. Germline CDR1 is SGDLS and CDR2 is YYNGEE. The ends lost 0 bases at V and 8 bases at J; junction bases unmatched: 5. CDR3 length: 15 amino acids. The CDR3 nucleotides are TGTGCCAGCAGCGTAGATGGGACTAGCGCCCACATTCAGTACTTC. Its translation is CASSVDGTSAHIQYF.

This rearrangement joins TRBV28 to TRBJ1-2; perhaps TRBD1 as D (5 bases). The CDR3 length is 18 residues. V lost 3 bases and J lost 0, with 20 bases in between. Germline V lookup: CDR1 MDHEN, CDR2 SYDVKM. The CDR3 here is CASSFLSMGGRANYGYTF. The CDR3 nucleotides are TGTGCCAGCAGTTTCCTATCCATGGGGGGACGAGCTAACTATGGCTACACCTTC.

This clone was observed a handful of times. The rearrangement uses TRBV7-2 and TRBJ2-4, with TRBD1 matching over 9 bases. The CDR3 is made up of 15 amino acids. Germline CDR1 reads SGHTA; CDR2 reads FQGNSA. Trimming took 5 bases from V and 7 from J; bases not matched to a gene: 9. CDR3 residues: CASSADRGIGNIQYF. The CDR3 DNA follows: TGTGCCAGCAGCGCGGACAGGGGAATCGGTAACATTCAGTACTTC. The full variable domain, completed using reference TRBV7-2 and TRBJ2-4, is GAGVSQSPSNKVTEKGKDVELRCDPISGHTALYWYRQSLGQGLEFLIYFQGNSAPDKSGLPSDRFSAERTGGSVSTLTIQRTQQEDSAVYLCASSADRGIGNIQYFGAGTRLSVL.

This clone was picked up a small number of times. The chain is built from TRBV9 and TRBJ2-1, with D possibly matching TRBD2 (6 bases). V was pared by 4 bases and J by 6 bases, with 20 bases between. CDR3 length equals 16 residues. Germline V gene data show CDR1 as SGDLS and CDR2 as YYNGEE. CDR3 bases: TGTGCCAGCAGCCTCTCGGGGAGCGGGTCACTCAATGAGCAGTTCTTC. Amino acids: CASSLSGSGSLNEQFF.

This clone was seen more than once but under ten times. The chain employs TRBV28 and TRBJ2-1; D gene unclear. Germline V lookup: CDR1 MDHEN, CDR2 SYDVKM. The CDR3 contains 14 residues. V was trimmed by 8 bases and J by 2 bases, leaving 13 bases between them. CDR3 DNA: TGTGCCAGCTTTGGACCATTGACCTACAATGAGCAGTTCTTC. Translated: CASFGPLTYNEQFF.